This record covers a single T cell receptor beta chain. Seattle's cohort entered during active infection and was followed longitudinally. The V and J ends lost 8 bases and 9 bases respectively, with 20 bases between them. The CDR3 is made up of 14 amino acids. CDR1 is SNHLY, CDR2 FYNNEI, per germline. The data were taken from a study of blood T cell repertoires in COVID-19. Whole-study context: Sites in the United States, Italy and Spain provided acute and convalescent COVID-19 samples. PBMCs, B-cell-depleted T cells, or T cells were the source of the cDNA or gDNA that made up the material.

The assay was immunoSEQ multiplex PCR, and TCRdb's table has in-frame clones only and misses some. The sample includes under 100,000 clones, about 73% of them seen just once. The sequenced sample was peripheral blood. The chain links TRBV2 to TRBJ1-5, with D possibly being TRBD1 (6 bases). The receptor was derived from a man in his sixties with COVID-19, enrolled during active disease. CDR3 protein: CASGWAGAKLPQHF. The CDR3, as DNA: TGTGCCAGCGGTTGGGCGGGGGCAAAATTGCCCCAGCATTTT. Looking up the rest from reference TRBV2 and TRBJ1-5 gives the full variable domain: EPEVTQTPSHQVTQMGQEVILRCVPISNHLYFYWYRQILGQKVEFLVSFYNNEISEKSEIFDDQFSVERPDGSNFTLKIRSTKLEDSAMYFCASGWAGAKLPQHFGDGTRLSIL.